This entry describes one T cell receptor beta chain. This clonotype was recorded a few times. This receptor's antigen is unknown. Germline is not matched at one junction end, which may reflect a read error. RNA was extracted from bulk unsorted tissue and checked for quality with a NanoDrop ND-1000 and an Agilent 2100. Distant non-tumor tissue taken more than 3 cm from the tumor edge was used as the normal lung sample. Newly diagnosed lung cancer patients without prior chemotherapy who had been admitted for thoracic surgery in China between August and November 2014 were enrolled as donors. The study excluded patients who had received radiotherapy or chemotherapy before or who had another cancer at the same time. Pieces of surgical tissue measuring about 1-2.1 cm3 were kept in RNAlater solution and stored at -80 degrees C until use. This specimen comes from a study of tumor and adjacent non-tumor tissue in lung cancer (dated by TCRdb to between 2017 and 2018). As for the study more broadly: Of the cohort, around 12 patients had adenocarcinoma, 2 had squamous cell carcinoma and 1 had small cell lung cancer. Approximately 31 paired specimens, one tumor and one normal lung sample per patient, were profiled by TCRbeta CDR3 sequencing. The study compared bulk TCRbeta repertoires from lung tumor tissue and matched distant non-tumor lung tissue of roughly 15 lung cancer patients. Among the approximately 15 patients, ages ranged from about 31 to 85 years, around 10 were men and 5 were women, and disease was TNM stage I to III. Sequencing produced fewer than 150,000,000 productive TCRbeta reads in total, an average of around 4.2 million reads per sample. Broader findings and caveats from the paper: A significantly larger cumulative share of the repertoire was made up by the top 100 clones in normal lung than in tumor tissue. Only about 14 patients were in the cohort, and the authors stated that larger samples and more detailed clinical data are needed. Tumor tissue showed significantly higher TCR diversity (inverse Simpson) than normal lung tissue, at around 450 vs 150 (P = 0.0075, Mann-Whitney U test). Neither the sequencing platform nor unique molecular identifiers are named or mentioned anywhere in the methods. Peripheral blood was not sequenced, so blood TCRbeta repertoires in these lung cancer patients were not examined. Significantly higher TCR diversity was found in younger patients, and higher tumor TCR diversity was associated with shorter overall and disease-free survival.

The library was obtained by multiplex PCR. Sequenced on an Illumina HiSeq 2500. TCRbeta libraries were constructed through three rounds of nested PCR with primers (Table S4) according to protocols adapted from ARM-PCR. Before sequencing, PCR products of 200-500 bp were cut from the gel and purified using the QIAquick gel extraction kit. Per the source publication's procedure: Reads were cleaned with Trimmomatic, merged with FLASH into complete CDR3 sequences, and assigned to V(D)J germline segments with MiTCR. Clonal diversity was computed as the inverse Simpson's index with VDJtools. In-frame sequences without a premature stop codon were defined as productive reads. TCRdb reprocessing: public reads trimmed at Q25 with fastp, clones called with MiXCR, in-frame beta chains kept. All rows with the same CDR3 protein become a single entry with the most common DNA and genes. The V and J calls shown here were made by TCRdb, not taken from the authors' results. Across this sample there are 47,000 or so distinct CDR3 sequences, with 64% seen only once. Of the sample, around 28% is held by the ten largest clones.

According to the germline V gene, CDR1 reads MDHEN and CDR2 reads SYDVKM. The CDR3 runs 16 amino acids, cysteine and phenylalanine included. The read is trimmed to its CDR3 DNA, 48 bases read in frame from base 1. The sample taken for sequencing was distant non-tumor lung tissue. Rearrangement joined TRBV28 to TRBJ2-1; the D gene is possibly TRBD1 or TRBD2, with 5 bases matching each. The TCR was taken from a woman in her 70s with non-small cell lung cancer. The CDR3 amino acid sequence is: CASSEAVWAGANGQFF. The bases read TGTGCCAGCAGTGAGGCTGTTTGGGCCGGGGCCAATGGGCAGTTCTTC.